Presented here are 28 T cell receptor beta chains from one specimen sequenced in a study of control samples from healthy donors and cancer patients. Clones were sequenced by immunoSEQ multiplex PCR, and TCRdb holds only the in-frame ones, with some missing. This table holds about 26,000 clones, around 86% found once. Sequencing was performed on PBMCs. These receptors were obtained from a man in his sixties with colorectal cancer.

This clone was picked up one time. The chain has TRBV5-1 and TRBJ2-2; TRBD1 is a possible D gene (5 bases). Trimming took 0 bases from V and 0 from J, leaving 9 bases between them. This CDR3 has 16 residues. Looked up from germline, CDR1 is SGHRS and CDR2 is YFSETQ. As DNA, the CDR3 is TGCGCCAGCAGCTTGGCTGGACATACGAACACCGGGGAGCTGTTTTTT. Amino acid sequence: CASSLAGHTNTGELFF.

The table lists this clone with a few counts. The chain carries TRBV9 and TRBJ1-4; maybe TRBD1 (6 bases). The CDR3 consists of 14 residues. Germline lookup yields CDR1 SGDLS and CDR2 YYNGEE. Trimming pared 4 bases from V and 3 bases from J, leaving 10 bases between. The CDR3 DNA reads TGTGCCAGCAGCCCACAGGGAGCTAATGAAAAACTGTTTTTT. Residues: CASSPQGANEKLFF.

CDR3 nucleotides: TGTGCCAGCACAAGAGGAGACGGAGACTATGGCTACACCTTC. Its translation: CASTRGDGDYGYTF. The rearrangement uses TRBV7-9 and TRBJ1-2; D remains ambiguous. This CDR3 contains 14 residues. Between the trimmed V and J ends, which lost 7 bases and 3 bases, there was a span of 15 bases. Germline V gene data show CDR1 as SEHNR and CDR2 as FQNEAQ (reference sequence).

The V call is TRBV6-5, the J call TRBJ1-6, with 7 bases that match TRBD1. There are 15 residues in the CDR3. The germline V gene encodes CDR1 MNHEY and CDR2 SVGAGI. With V trimmed by 6 bases and J by 6 bases, 8 bases remained unmatched. CDR3 region: CASRTRQGSNSPLHF. DNA for the CDR3: TGTGCCAGCAGAACTAGACAGGGAAGTAATTCACCCCTCCACTTT.

CDR3 coding DNA: TGTGCCAGCAGCTTCGAGGGTAGCAATCAGCCCCAGCATTTT. Amino acid sequence: CASSFEGSNQPQHF. This chain uses TRBV7-9 with TRBJ1-5; D remains unclear. Trimming took 3 bases from V and 0 from J, leaving 6 bases between them. The CDR3 contains 14 residues. The V gene's germline CDR1 is SEHNR and CDR2 FQNEAQ (reference sequence).

The chain uses TRBV19 and TRBJ1-6; tentatively, D is TRBD1 (5 bases). Between the trimmed V and J ends, which lost 8 bases and 6 bases, there was a span of 14 bases. Germline CDR1 reads LNHDA; CDR2 reads SQIVND (reference sequence). CDR3 length equals 14 residues. The CDR3 region is CASSRQSLNSPLHF. CDR3 DNA sequence: TGTGCCAGTTCCCGACAGTCCCTTAATTCACCCCTCCACTTT.

The chain recombines TRBV6-2 or TRBV6-3 with TRBJ1-5, with 7 bases lining up with TRBD1. From germline, CDR1 is MNHEY and CDR2 SVGEGT. The trim removed 4 bases at V and 3 bases at J, leaving 3 bases unmatched. This CDR3 contains 14 residues. In nucleotides, the CDR3 is TGTGCCAGCAGTTTTGGACAGGCCAATCAGCCCCAGCATTTT. It codes for CASSFGQANQPQHF.

The chain combines TRBV5-1 with TRBJ2-5, with D maybe TRBD2 (6 bases). Germline CDR1 and CDR2: SGHRS and YFSETQ. The CDR3 loop spans 15 amino acids. V lost 4 bases and J 5 bases, leaving 18 bases between the germline ends. DNA of the CDR3: TGCGCCAGCAGCCAGACCACTCTCGGGGGTGAGACCCAGTACTTC. Protein sequence: CASSQTTLGGETQYF.

This clone was counted between two and nine times. The chain recombines TRBV6-2 or TRBV6-3 with TRBJ1-6, with TRBD1 identical over 11 bases. Germline trimming cut 4 bases from V and 13 bases from J; bases unmatched to any gene: 9. This CDR3 contains 15 residues. Germline V gives CDR1 MNHEY, CDR2 SVGEGT. In DNA, the CDR3 is TGTGCCAGCAGTTGGACAGGGGGCCAACTTTCGCCCCTCCACTTT. As protein: CASSWTGGQLSPLHF.

V gene TRBV6-2 or TRBV6-3 combines with J gene TRBJ1-5; no clear D gene. The germline V and J ends were trimmed by 2 bases and 1 base, with 12 bases remaining between them. Germline V gene sequence: CDR1 MNHEY, CDR2 SVGEGT. The CDR3 sequence is 16 residues long. The CDR3 nucleotides read TGTGCCAGCAGTTACGGGGAGTATAGGAGCAATCAGCCCCAGCATTTT. It yields the protein CASSYGEYRSNQPQHF.

The rearrangement joins TRBV6-2 or TRBV6-3 to TRBJ1-6; 10 bases line up with TRBD1. The germline V gene has CDR1 MNHEY and CDR2 SVGEGT. V lost 2 bases and J lost 7; bases outside the gene matches: 2. CDR3 length: 15 amino acids. The CDR3 coding sequence is TGTGCCAGCAGTTACGACAGGGGGCCCAATTCACCCCTCCACTTT. Protein product: CASSYDRGPNSPLHF.

The CDR3 nucleotides read TGTGCCAGTAGGGATCGGGGCACCCCTAGCACAGATACGCAGTATTTT. It specifies CASRDRGTPSTDTQYF. The V gene is TRBV19, the J gene TRBJ2-3; D may correspond to TRBD1 or TRBD2 (5 bases each). This CDR3 is 16 amino acids long. Trimming took 6 bases from V and 0 from J, leaving 16 bases between them. Germline V gene data show CDR1 as LNHDA and CDR2 as SQIVND (reference sequence). The full variable domain, in which reference TRBV19 and TRBJ2-3 provide the parts outside the CDR3, is DGGITQSPKYLFRKEGQNVTLSCEQNLNHDAMYWYRQDPGQGLRLIYYSQIVNDFQKGDIAEGYSVSREKKESFPLTVTSAQKNPTAFYLCASRDRGTPSTDTQYFGPGTRLTVL.

The chain recombines TRBV6-1 with TRBJ2-7, with D uncertain. Trimming pared 0 bases from V and 0 bases from J, leaving 9 bases between. Looked up from germline, CDR1 is MNHNS and CDR2 is SASEGT. The CDR3 is 15 amino acids. The CDR3 DNA reads as TGTGCCAGCAGTGAAGCACAGTTGAGCTCCTACGAGCAGTACTTC. This sequence encodes CASSEAQLSSYEQYF.

The chain combines TRBV5-1 with TRBJ1-1; 8 bases map to TRBD1. This CDR3 spans 14 amino acids. Unmatched junction bases numbered 1, after V lost 2 bases and J lost 1 base. Germline V CDR1 and CDR2: SGHRS, YFSETQ. CDR3 nucleotides: TGCGCCAGCAGCTTACAGGGGGGGAACACTGAAGCTTTCTTT. Its translation: CASSLQGGNTEAFF.

J is TRBJ2-1 and V is TRBV10-2; 8 nucleotides agree with TRBD2. This CDR3 spans 15 amino acids. With V trimmed by 6 bases and J by 0 bases, 4 bases remained unmatched. The germline V gene encodes CDR1 WSHSY and CDR2 SAAADI. The CDR3, as DNA: TGCGCCAGCAGGAGCGGGGGCTTCTCCTACAATGAGCAGTTCTTC. It translates to CASRSGGFSYNEQFF.

The gene calls are TRBV7-8 and TRBJ2-7, with 9 bases that match TRBD1. The CDR3 is made up of 13 amino acids. J lost 5 bases, V lost 3 bases, and 2 bases had no gene match. Germline values: CDR1 SGHVS, CDR2 FQNEAQ. The CDR3 sequence: CASSLDRGNEQYF. The DNA for the CDR3 is TGTGCCAGCAGCTTGGACAGGGGTAACGAGCAGTACTTC.

This chain uses TRBV5-1 with TRBJ2-6, with D unresolved. V shed 0 bases and J shed 1 base, with 5 bases lying between them. This CDR3 region has 15 residues. Germline CDR1 and CDR2: SGHRS and YFSETQ. The CDR3 protein is CASSLDISGANVLTF. The CDR3 region has the DNA TGCGCCAGCAGCTTGGACATTTCTGGGGCCAACGTCCTGACTTTC.

This chain uses TRBV10-2 with TRBJ1-2; D may be TRBD1 (6 bases). Germline-derived CDR1 and CDR2 are WSHSY and SAAADI. The CDR3 runs 13 residues. V shed 3 bases and J shed 10 bases, with 15 bases lying between them. Here the CDR3 DNA reads TGCGCCAGCAGTGAATTTGTCAACAGGGACTACACCTTC. Its translation is CASSEFVNRDYTF.

This clone was detected a few times. V and J are TRBV11-2 and TRBJ2-3; no clear D. V dropped 1 base and J dropped 6 bases, with 5 bases sitting between them. Germline CDR1 and CDR2: SGHAT and FQNNGV. CDR3 length: 12 residues. CDR3 sequence reads: CASSLGLDTQYF. The CDR3 coding sequence is TGTGCCAGCAGCTTAGGACTGGATACGCAGTATTTT. The full variable domain, rest sourced from reference TRBV11-2 and TRBJ2-3, is EAGVAQSPRYKIIEKRQSVAFWCNPISGHATLYWYQQILGQGPKLLIQFQNNGVVDDSQLPKDRFSAERLKGVDSTLKIQPAKLEDSAVYLCASSLGLDTQYFGPGTRLTVL.

The rearrangement links TRBV5-1 to TRBJ1-4, with TRBD1 matching 10 bases. Germline loops: CDR1 SGHRS, CDR2 YFSETQ. There are 15 residues in the CDR3. Trimming took 2 bases from V and 6 from J; bases not matched to a gene: 4. The CDR3 DNA sequence: TGCGCCAGCAGCTTCTTTGGGACAGGGGATGAAAAACTGTTTTTT. This encodes CASSFFGTGDEKLFF.

The rearrangement links TRBV4-1 to TRBJ2-2; 8 positions agree with TRBD2. This CDR3 comprises 16 residues. V gave up 0 bases and J gave up 6 bases; unmatched junction bases: 6. Germline CDR1 and CDR2: MGHRA and YSYEKL. The CDR3 spells CASSQEAGARPGELFF. CDR3 bases: TGCGCCAGCAGCCAAGAAGCGGGGGCGCGTCCCGGGGAGCTGTTTTTT.

This clone was detected only once. The chain has TRBV6-5 and TRBJ2-2; D is uncertain. Looked up from germline, CDR1 is MNHEY and CDR2 is SVGAGI. The V end lost 8 bases, the J end lost 4 bases, and 17 bases lay between the germline ends. The CDR3 sequence is 15 residues long. The CDR3 loop reads CASLRGMFGTGELFF. CDR3 nucleotide sequence: TGTGCCAGCCTCCGAGGAATGTTCGGCACCGGGGAGCTGTTTTTT.

This sequence joins TRBV19 and TRBJ1-5; perhaps TRBD1 as D (5 bases). The CDR3 consists of 17 residues. In germline, CDR1 is LNHDA, CDR2 SQIVND (reference sequence). Between the trimmed V and J ends, which lost 1 base and 5 bases, there was a span of 18 bases. The DNA for the CDR3 is TGTGCCAGTAGTATAGCGATAGGGACCTTTGACTATCAGCCCCAGCATTTT. Amino acid sequence: CASSIAIGTFDYQPQHF.

The CDR3 region has the DNA TGTGCCAGCAGTGAACAGACACCTAGGTCCGCAGATACGCAGTATTTT. Its translation is CASSEQTPRSADTQYF. The chain recombines TRBV2 with TRBJ2-3; no clear D gene. The length of the CDR3 is 16 residues. Germline V gene sequence: CDR1 SNHLY, CDR2 FYNNEI. The V end was cut by 2 bases, the J end by 4 bases, with 16 bases between.

The chain joins TRBV6-2 or TRBV6-3 to TRBJ2-7, with unresolved D. Germline CDR1 MNHEY, CDR2 SVGEGT. Trimming removed 3 bases at V and 2 bases at J, with 11 bases between. CDR3 length: 14 residues. The CDR3 region is CASSYRDGPYEQYV. As DNA, the CDR3 is TGTGCCAGCAGTTATCGTGACGGTCCCTACGAGCAGTACGTC.

V and J are TRBV18 and TRBJ1-2, with D perhaps matching TRBD1 (6 bases). Germline values: CDR1 KGHSH, CDR2 LQKENI. V lost 3 bases and J lost 4, with 18 bases in between. The CDR3 loop spans 16 amino acids. The CDR3 coding sequence is TGTGCCAGCTCACCGAACTCCCCGGGGGCTCTCTATGGCTACACCTTC. This translates into CASSPNSPGALYGYTF.

The V and J genes are TRBV5-1 and TRBJ1-6, with no clear D. The germline gives CDR1 SGHRS, CDR2 YFSETQ. Deletions cut 0 bases from V and 7 bases from J, with 17 bases between. This CDR3 comprises 17 residues. CDR3 region: CASSLGVEGLGNSPLHF. CDR3 bases: TGCGCCAGCAGCTTGGGTGTTGAGGGTCTGGGAAATTCACCCCTCCACTTT.

This rearrangement joins TRBV5-6 to TRBJ1-6, with 8 bases aligning to TRBD1. This CDR3 comprises 15 residues. The V gene end was trimmed by 8 bases and the J gene end by 2 bases; junction bases not matched to a gene: 6. In germline, CDR1 is SGHDT, CDR2 YYEEEE. The DNA for the CDR3 is TGTGCCAGTGGAGACAGGGGAACCTATAATTCACCCCTCCACTTT. The encoded protein is CASGDRGTYNSPLHF.